Below are 30 T cell receptor beta chains sequenced from a single sample in a study of blood T cell repertoires in COVID-19. Produced via immunoSEQ multiplex PCR; TCRdb's table is partial and in-frame only. The sample shows some 200,000 clones, roughly four fifths of them seen only once. Sequencing input: peripheral blood. These receptors all stem from a woman aged 40 to 55 with acute or convalescent COVID-19.

The rearrangement joins TRBV5-6 to TRBJ2-5; TRBD2 matches 7 bases. The germline gives CDR1 SGHDT, CDR2 YYEEEE. Germline trimming cut 4 bases from V and 5 bases from J; bases unmatched to any gene: 17. This CDR3 has 17 amino acids. CDR3 sequence: CASSRKGWGGLLETQYF. The CDR3 DNA reads TGTGCCAGCAGCCGGAAGGGGTGGGGAGGGTTGTTGGAGACCCAGTACTTC.

In this sample, this clone turned up a few times. The CDR3 region is CASSPSGSETQYF. The CDR3, as DNA: TGTGCCAGCAGCCCCTCAGGGTCAGAGACCCAGTACTTC. The chain combines TRBV3-1 (or the pseudogene TRBV3-2) with TRBJ2-5, with D possibly being TRBD1 (5 bases). This CDR3 spans 13 amino acids. The V end was cut by 4 bases, the J end by 4 bases, with 10 bases between. Germline V gene lookup returns CDR1 LGHDT and CDR2 YNNKEL (reference sequence).

The chain employs TRBV2 and TRBJ2-2; TRBD2 matches at 9 bases. CDR3 length: 17 amino acids. Germline CDR1 reads SNHLY; CDR2 reads FYNNEI. J gave up 1 base and V 7 bases, and 10 bases lay outside the gene matches. The CDR3 loop is CASTLLAGWGNTGELFF. In DNA, the CDR3 is TGTGCCAGCACTCTCCTAGCGGGGTGGGGGAACACCGGGGAGCTGTTTTTT.

This chain uses TRBV20-1 with TRBJ2-7; D is undetermined. The CDR3 contains 11 residues. Per the germline V gene, CDR1 is DFQATT and CDR2 is SNEGSKA (reference sequence). Trimming pared 8 bases from V and 3 bases from J, leaving 11 bases between. CDR3 DNA: TGCAGTACGATGGGCCGCTACGAGCAGTACTTC. It is translated as CSTMGRYEQYF.

This clone has only one observation. The chain combines TRBV2 with TRBJ1-3, with D unclear. Germline assignment: CDR1 SNHLY and CDR2 FYNNEI. The CDR3 contains 12 residues. V lost 10 bases to trimming and J lost 0 bases, with 7 bases between them. The CDR3 loop reads CATSGSGNTIYF. CDR3 DNA: TGTGCCACCTCAGGCTCTGGAAACACCATATATTTT.

The rearrangement uses TRBV19 and TRBJ2-4, with D tentatively TRBD2 (5 bases). CDR1 and CDR2 (germline): LNHDA, SQIVND (reference sequence). V lost 3 bases and J 1 base, leaving 13 bases between the germline ends. This CDR3 has 16 amino acids. The CDR3 reads CASSIWGGLAKNIQYF. The DNA for the CDR3 is TGTGCCAGTAGTATTTGGGGTGGACTGGCCAAAAACATTCAGTACTTC.

For this clone: Other nucleotide sequences from this sample produce the same CDR3. The J gene is TRBJ1-1, the V gene TRBV3-1 (or the pseudogene TRBV3-2); 8 bases map to TRBD1. V shed 3 bases, J shed 3 bases, and the junction held 0 bases outside the gene matches. Germline CDR1 reads LGHDT; CDR2 reads YNNKEL (reference sequence). The CDR3 totals 13 residues. CDR3 DNA sequence: TGTGCCAGCAGCCAGACAGGGGACACTGAAGCTTTCTTT. It codes for CASSQTGDTEAFF.

This chain connects TRBV19 to TRBJ1-2; TRBD1 aligns across 8 bases. This CDR3 region has 12 residues. CDR1 and CDR2 (germline): LNHDA, SQIVND (reference sequence). After removal of 5 bases from V and 10 bases from J, the junction contained 6 bases not matched to a gene. The CDR3 reads CASSVGQGPYTF. The DNA of the CDR3 is TGTGCCAGTAGTGTCGGACAGGGCCCCTACACCTTC. Filled out from reference TRBV19 and TRBJ1-2, the complete variable domain reads DGGITQSPKYLFRKEGQNVTLSCEQNLNHDAMYWYRQDPGQGLRLIYYSQIVNDFQKGDIAEGYSVSREKKESFPLTVTSAQKNPTAFYLCASSVGQGPYTFGSGTRLTVV.

The V call is TRBV27, the J call TRBJ2-5; D not resolved. This CDR3 is built from 13 residues. Between the trimmed V and J ends, which lost 5 bases and 5 bases, there was a span of 12 bases. Germline V gene data show CDR1 as MNHEY and CDR2 as SMNVEV (reference sequence). The CDR3 nucleotides read TGTGCCAGCAGTATCATAAGCACGGAGACCCAGTACTTC. Its protein product is CASSIISTETQYF.

This chain links TRBV19 with TRBJ2-1; 11 nucleotides align to TRBD2. Germline V gene lookup returns CDR1 LNHDA and CDR2 SQIVND (reference sequence). After removal of 3 bases from V and 4 bases from J, the junction contained 5 bases not matched to a gene. CDR3 size: 16 residues. DNA for the CDR3: TGTGCCAGTAGTATTTTTAGCGGGGGGGTATACAATGAGCAGTTCTTC. Protein sequence: CASSIFSGGVYNEQFF.

V gene TRBV2 combines with J gene TRBJ2-2; a possible D gene is TRBD2 (6 bases). The V end lost 7 bases, the J end lost 2 bases, and 8 bases lay between the germline ends. This CDR3 is built from 13 residues. Germline assignment: CDR1 SNHLY and CDR2 FYNNEI. The CDR3 nucleotides are TGTGCCAGCATGGACTACAACACCGGGGAGCTGTTTTTT. Residues: CASMDYNTGELFF.

The J gene is TRBJ2-5, the V gene TRBV6-1; 8 nucleotides agree with TRBD2. The junction had 7 bases not matched to a gene; V was cut back by 3 bases and J by 4 bases. CDR3 length equals 15 residues. The V gene's germline CDR1 is MNHNS and CDR2 SASEGT. DNA of the CDR3: TGTGCCAGCAGTGACCGAGCGGGGGCGCTAGAGACCCAGTACTTC. Encoded protein: CASSDRAGALETQYF.

Comment on this clone: The same CDR3 can be traced to other DNA sequences in this sample. This rearrangement joins TRBV19 to TRBJ2-3; D uncertain. The V gene's germline CDR1 is LNHDA and CDR2 SQIVND (reference sequence). The CDR3 length is 12 residues. Trimming removed 3 bases at V and 5 bases at J, with 6 bases between. CDR3 residues: CASSISGDTQYF. DNA of the CDR3: TGTGCCAGTAGTATTTCGGGAGATACGCAGTATTTT.

The chain carries TRBV6-1 and TRBJ1-6; TRBD1 is a possible D gene (6 bases). Germline values: CDR1 MNHNS, CDR2 SASEGT. The CDR3 is 15 amino acids. V gave up 2 bases and J gave up 6 bases, with 11 bases separating them. The CDR3 DNA is TGTGCCAGCAGTGAACGGGGGGCTGGTAATTCACCCCTCCACTTT. The encoded protein is CASSERGAGNSPLHF.

The rearrangement uses TRBV6-5 and TRBJ2-3; 14 bases are a match to TRBD2. Germline V CDR1 and CDR2: MNHEY, SVGAGI. J lost 8 bases, V lost 5 bases, and 6 bases had no gene match. The CDR3 loop spans 15 amino acids. The CDR3 loop is CASSLTSGRAATQYF. CDR3 DNA: TGTGCCAGCAGTCTGACTAGCGGGAGGGCCGCTACGCAGTATTTT.

V is TRBV5-6 and J is TRBJ2-7, with 9 bases lining up with TRBD2. The CDR3 is 15 residues long. J was trimmed by 3 bases and V by 0 bases; bases with no gene match: 4. CDR1 is SGHDT and CDR2 is YYEEEE in the germline V gene. In DNA, the CDR3 is TGTGCCAGCAGCTTGGGACTAGCGGAACTCTACGAGCAGTACTTC. Protein product: CASSLGLAELYEQYF.

This clone was detected a few times. The chain carries TRBV5-4 and TRBJ2-7, with D maybe TRBD1 (5 bases). V shed 4 bases and J shed 1 base, with 9 bases lying between them. CDR3 size: 13 residues. Germline V lookup: CDR1 SGHNT, CDR2 YYREEE (reference sequence). The CDR3 DNA reads TGTGCCAGCAGCCTGGGGCAGTCCTACGAGCAGTACTTC. It codes for CASSLGQSYEQYF. The full variable domain, its missing parts supplied by reference TRBV5-4 and TRBJ2-7, is ETGVTQSPTHLIKTRGQQVTLRCSSQSGHNTVSWYQQALGQGPQFIFQYYREEENGRGNFPPRFSGLQFPNYSSELNVNALELDDSALYLCASSLGQSYEQYFGPGTRLTVT.

V usage is TRBV19 and J usage is TRBJ2-1; the D gene is possibly TRBD2 (5 bases). The ends were cut back, 9 bases at V and 2 bases at J, with 14 bases in the middle. The CDR3 contains 14 residues. Germline-derived CDR1 and CDR2 are LNHDA and SQIVND (reference sequence). The CDR3 is CASGGSRAYNEQFF. The CDR3 DNA reads as TGTGCCAGCGGAGGTTCGCGAGCCTACAATGAGCAGTTCTTC.

The rearrangement uses TRBV27 and TRBJ2-2, with TRBD1 identical over 11 bases. The germline gives CDR1 MNHEY, CDR2 SMNVEV (reference sequence). The CDR3 extends over 16 amino acids. The ends lost 5 bases at V and 13 bases at J; junction bases unmatched: 15. The CDR3 sequence: CASSPIPGQGGRWLFF. In DNA, the CDR3 is TGTGCCAGCAGTCCAATCCCGGGACAGGGGGGACGGTGGCTGTTTTTT.

This clone occurred once. The CDR3 protein is CSASGLAGGTLDTQYF. CDR3 in DNA: TGCAGTGCTAGTGGACTAGCGGGGGGCACGTTGGATACGCAGTATTTT. This chain links TRBV20-1 with TRBJ2-3; 14 bases fit TRBD2. This CDR3 is 16 amino acids long. V trimming: 3 bases; J trimming: 6 bases; junction bases outside the gene matches: 8. Germline loops: CDR1 DFQATT, CDR2 SNEGSKA (reference sequence).

This chain connects TRBV7-6 to TRBJ1-1; maybe TRBD1 (5 bases). Germline V gene lookup returns CDR1 SGHVS and CDR2 FNYEAQ. Trimming stripped 1 base from V and 0 bases from J, with 9 bases between. The CDR3 has 15 residues. The CDR3 sequence is CASSLGGVLNTEAFF. In DNA, the CDR3 is TGTGCCAGCAGCTTAGGGGGGGTCCTGAACACTGAAGCTTTCTTT.

The chain employs TRBV2 and TRBJ1-1; TRBD1 is a possible D gene (6 bases). The CDR3 has 11 residues. V lost 11 bases, J lost 8 bases, and 15 bases lay in between. CDR1 SNHLY and CDR2 FYNNEI come from the germline V gene. DNA of the CDR3: TGTGCCCAACAGGGTAACGGAGAAGCTTTCTTT. It specifies CAQQGNGEAFF.

J is TRBJ2-2 and V is TRBV18; 8 bases align to TRBD1. The CDR3 loop spans 18 amino acids. V trimming: 1 base; J trimming: 6 bases; junction bases outside the gene matches: 13. Germline-derived CDR1 and CDR2 are KGHSH and LQKENI. CDR3: CASSPRLLGQGSPGELFF. CDR3 bases: TGTGCCAGCTCACCACGACTACTCGGACAGGGATCCCCCGGGGAGCTGTTTTTT. Full variable domain (outside the CDR3, taken from reference TRBV18 and TRBJ2-2): NAGVMQNPRHLVRRRGQEARLRCSPMKGHSHVYWYRQLPEEGLKFMVYLQKENIIDESGMPKERFSAEFPKEGPSILRIQQVVRGDSAAYFCASSPRLLGQGSPGELFFGEGSRLTVL.

V is TRBV14 and J is TRBJ2-1, with TRBD2 matching over 7 bases. Germline V CDR1 and CDR2: SGHDN, FVKESK. Trimming cost V 0 bases and J 12 bases; bases outside gene matches: 14. The CDR3 length is 16 residues. CDR3 sequence reads: CASSQDRWREGVRQFF. CDR3 DNA sequence: TGTGCCAGCAGCCAAGATCGATGGAGGGAGGGCGTTCGGCAGTTCTTC.

The chain has TRBV5-8 and TRBJ2-3; TRBD1 matches 7 bases. The CDR3 is 15 residues long. Germline V gives CDR1 SGHTS, CDR2 YDEGEE. V shed 0 bases and J 10 bases; nucleotides not matched to a gene: 11. CDR3 loop: CASSLGTGELPPQYF. CDR3 coding DNA: TGTGCCAGCAGCTTGGGGACAGGCGAGCTGCCCCCGCAGTATTTT.

The chain has TRBV7-9 and TRBJ2-7, with a possible D match to TRBD1 (6 bases). Per germline, CDR1 SEHNR and CDR2 FQNEAQ (reference sequence). Trimming took 5 bases from V and 6 from J, leaving 17 bases between them. CDR3 length: 14 residues. Written as DNA, the CDR3 is TGTGCCAGCAGCCAACCGCTGACAGGCGCCGAGCAGTACTTC. Translating it yields CASSQPLTGAEQYF.

The chain couples TRBV5-4 to TRBJ2-5; TRBD1 aligns across 9 bases. The junction had 7 bases not matched to a gene; V was cut back by 0 bases and J by 7 bases. Germline CDR1 is SGHNT and CDR2 is YYREEE (reference sequence). CDR3 size: 15 residues. The CDR3 loop is CASSLDGGQGSTQYF. CDR3 nucleotide sequence: TGTGCCAGCAGCTTGGATGGGGGACAGGGATCGACCCAGTACTTC. The entire variable domain, with the rest obtained from reference TRBV5-4 and TRBJ2-5, is as follows: ETGVTQSPTHLIKTRGQQVTLRCSSQSGHNTVSWYQQALGQGPQFIFQYYREEENGRGNFPPRFSGLQFPNYSSELNVNALELDDSALYLCASSLDGGQGSTQYFGPGTRLLVL.

The chain carries TRBV5-1 and TRBJ2-1; 10 nucleotides line up with TRBD2. The V and J ends lost 3 bases and 2 bases, in that order; junction bases with no gene match: 2. Germline CDR1 SGHRS, CDR2 YFSETQ. The CDR3 spans 15 residues. The CDR3 region has the DNA TGCGCCAGCAGCTGGACTAGCGGAACCTACAATGAGCAGTTCTTC. This sequence encodes CASSWTSGTYNEQFF.

This rearrangement joins TRBV5-1 to TRBJ2-1; D possibly corresponds to TRBD2 (6 bases). The germline V and J ends were trimmed by 5 bases and 4 bases, with 13 bases remaining between them. Germline values: CDR1 SGHRS, CDR2 YFSETQ. The CDR3 runs 14 residues. CDR3 sequence: CASRTGEIYNEQFF. DNA for the CDR3: TGCGCCAGCAGGACGGGGGAAATTTACAATGAGCAGTTCTTC.

CDR3 bases: TGTGCCAGCAGCTTGGACGGGACTGGCACAGATACGCAGTATTTT. It translates to CASSLDGTGTDTQYF. The rearrangement uses TRBV5-4 and TRBJ2-3; D is perhaps TRBD2 (6 bases). CDR3 size: 15 residues. Germline CDR1 is SGHNT and CDR2 is YYREEE (reference sequence). V was cut by 0 bases and J by 1 base, with 9 bases left in between. The variable domain in full, with the rest retrieved from reference TRBV5-4 and TRBJ2-3, is ETGVTQSPTHLIKTRGQQVTLRCSSQSGHNTVSWYQQALGQGPQFIFQYYREEENGRGNFPPRFSGLQFPNYSSELNVNALELDDSALYLCASSLDGTGTDTQYFGPGTRLTVL.